This T cell receptor (beta chain) was sequenced during a study of blood T cell repertoires in COVID-19. Study members were between 18 and 89 years old and lived in 24 US regions. Participants had their cohort set by participant-reported clinical history. In the source study's methods: Reference gene primer amplification gave nucleated cell count estimates. Sequencing used immunoSEQ multiplex PCR; TCRdb keeps in-frame clones, though not all of them. V and J calls and clone size are given by that table; D and trimming were obtained from the DNA. The data hold roughly 370,000 clones, with around 87% observed a single time. Material for sequencing was PBMCs or T cells enriched from blood (not recorded which). The receptor comes from a woman between 50 and 59 years old who had recovered from COVID-19.

The CDR3 spells CASSQSRDTYEQYF. As DNA, the CDR3 is TGTGCCAGCAGCCAAAGCAGGGACACCTACGAGCAGTACTTC. The chain combines TRBV14 with TRBJ2-7, with D possibly being TRBD1 (6 bases). Trimming removed 2 bases from V and 2 bases from J, with 10 bases in between. Germline-derived CDR1 and CDR2 are SGHDN and FVKESK. The CDR3 extends over 14 amino acids.